The 13 T cell receptor beta chains given below trace back to one sample, sequenced in a study of CD8 T cells in Susac syndrome. Random hexamers were used to reverse transcribe an amount of roughly 0.45 to 1 ug RNA. A single record per CDR3 protein comes from TCRdb applying MiXCR to the immunoSEQ multiplex PCR reads. The sample holds approximately 65,000 distinct CDR3 sequences, roughly nine tenths seen once. The sequencing input was CD8+ T cells from PBMCs. The receptors come from a human donor in good health.

The table lists this clonotype with a count of one. The chain recombines TRBV19 with TRBJ2-1; 8 nucleotides match TRBD2. Per germline, CDR1 LNHDA and CDR2 SQIVND (reference sequence). V lost 0 bases, J lost 2 bases, and 3 bases stayed unmatched. The CDR3 length is 16 residues. DNA of the CDR3: TGTGCCAGTAGTATAGAGGCCGGGGGGGCCTACAATGAGCAGTTCTTC. As protein: CASSIEAGGAYNEQFF. Full variable domain (rest looked up from reference TRBV19 and TRBJ2-1): DGGITQSPKYLFRKEGQNVTLSCEQNLNHDAMYWYRQDPGQGLRLIYYSQIVNDFQKGDIAEGYSVSREKKESFPLTVTSAQKNPTAFYLCASSIEAGGAYNEQFFGPGTRLTVL.

V and J are TRBV4-3 and TRBJ2-5, with D hard to call. This CDR3 spans 15 amino acids. Germline V gives CDR1 LGHNA, CDR2 YSLEER. V was cut by 0 bases and J by 4 bases, with 12 bases left in between. The CDR3, as DNA: TGCGCCAGCAGCCAAGATGGCACACCCCCAGAGACCCAGTACTTC. Its translation: CASSQDGTPPETQYF.

This clonotype was observed a single time. This sequence joins TRBV29-1 and TRBJ2-2; D ambiguous. Germline assignment: CDR1 SQVTM and CDR2 ANQGSEA. Trimming stripped 6 bases from V and 5 bases from J, with 7 bases between. The CDR3 loop spans 11 amino acids. Here the CDR3 reads CSVITTGELFF. The CDR3 DNA reads as TGCAGCGTCATAACGACCGGGGAGCTGTTTTTT.

The rearrangement joins TRBV14 to TRBJ2-1; 12 nucleotides align to TRBD2. Trimming at V came to 2 bases and at J to 4 bases, leaving 0 bases not matched to a gene. The CDR3 sequence is 15 residues long. From germline, CDR1 is SGHDN and CDR2 FVKESK. The CDR3 DNA reads TGTGCCAGCAGCCAACTAGCGGGGGGGTACAATGAGCAGTTCTTC. This translates into CASSQLAGGYNEQFF.

The gene calls are TRBV12-3 or TRBV12-4 and TRBJ2-2; D may be TRBD1 (6 bases). The V end was cut by 3 bases, the J end by 1 base, with 9 bases between. This CDR3 is 15 amino acids long. CDR3 residues: CASSFPGQNTGELFF. The CDR3 region has the DNA TGTGCCAGCAGTTTCCCGGGACAGAACACCGGGGAGCTGTTTTTT.

The chain uses TRBV7-9 and TRBJ1-1; D is possibly TRBD1 (5 bases). This CDR3 spans 15 amino acids. Germline V CDR1 and CDR2: SEHNR, FQNEAQ (reference sequence). V gave up 5 bases and J gave up 3 bases, with 16 bases separating them. The CDR3 protein is CASSPGEEGDTEAFF. CDR3 nucleotide sequence: TGTGCCAGCAGCCCCGGGGAGGAAGGGGACACTGAAGCTTTCTTT.

This chain uses TRBV7-3 with TRBJ2-2; tentative D call: TRBD2 (6 bases). V was cut by 5 bases and J by 3 bases, with 13 bases left in between. This CDR3 comprises 15 residues. The V gene's germline CDR1 is SGHTA and CDR2 FQGTGA. The CDR3 region is CASSLVGGDTGELFF. As DNA, the CDR3 is TGTGCCAGCAGCCTTGTGGGGGGAGACACCGGGGAGCTGTTTTTT.

This rearrangement joins TRBV7-9 to TRBJ2-1; 13 nucleotides align to TRBD2. V shed 5 bases, J shed 0 bases, and the junction held 10 bases outside the gene matches. Germline V gene sequence: CDR1 SEHNR, CDR2 FQNEAQ (reference sequence). The CDR3 loop spans 19 amino acids. The CDR3, as DNA: TGTGCCAGCAGCCCAGGGACTAGCGGGGAAATACCCTCCTACAATGAGCAGTTCTTC. This gives the protein CASSPGTSGEIPSYNEQFF.

CDR3 amino acids: CASSLALTPGVSTDTQYF. The CDR3 DNA reads TGTGCCAGCAGCTTAGCGCTAACACCCGGGGTTAGCACAGATACGCAGTATTTT. The V gene is TRBV7-9, the J gene TRBJ2-3; weak D call: TRBD2 (5 bases). CDR3 length: 18 residues. Trimming removed 0 bases from V and 0 bases from J, with 16 bases in between. Germline CDR1 is SEHNR and CDR2 is FQNEAQ (reference sequence). Full variable domain (outside the CDR3, taken from reference TRBV7-9 and TRBJ2-3): DTGVSQNPRHKITKRGQNVTFRCDPISEHNRLYWYRQTLGQGPEFLTYFQNEAQLEKSRLLSDRFSAERPKGSFSTLEIQRTEQGDSAMYLCASSLALTPGVSTDTQYFGPGTRLTVL.

The V call is TRBV12-3 or TRBV12-4, the J call TRBJ2-1; unclear D gene. The CDR3 extends over 14 amino acids. The V and J ends lost 8 bases and 2 bases respectively, with 13 bases between them. Here the CDR3 DNA reads TGTGCCAGCGCTACTCAATTTACCTACAATGAGCAGTTCTTC. Translated, it gives CASATQFTYNEQFF.

The rearrangement joins TRBV5-4 to TRBJ2-5; D tentatively reads TRBD1 or TRBD2 (6 bases each). Germline V CDR1 and CDR2: SGHNT, YYREEE (reference sequence). This CDR3 spans 13 amino acids. Trimming took off 3 bases at V and 9 bases at J, with 15 bases between the two ends. The CDR3 bases are TGTGCCAGCAGCTCACAGGGAGGAGGGCCCCAGTACTTC. This translates into CASSSQGGGPQYF.

This clonotype was found a few times. The chain recombines TRBV6-1 with TRBJ2-1, with 10 bases fitting TRBD2. The junction had 5 bases not matched to a gene; V was cut back by 5 bases and J by 4 bases. Germline values: CDR1 MNHNS, CDR2 SASEGT. The CDR3 runs to 15 residues. CDR3 amino acids: CASSRSGGEYNEQFF. CDR3 DNA: TGTGCCAGCAGTCGCAGCGGGGGGGAATACAATGAGCAGTTCTTC.

This clonotype was seen just once. The chain is built from TRBV4-2 and TRBJ2-7; TRBD1 or TRBD2 may be the D gene (6 bases each). V was pared by 1 base and J by 2 bases, with 12 bases between. The CDR3 is 15 amino acids. Germline V CDR1 and CDR2: LGHNA, YNFKEQ. The CDR3 is CASSQAGAATYEQYF. In DNA form, the CDR3 reads TGTGCCAGCAGCCAAGCGGGGGCGGCCACCTACGAGCAGTACTTC.